A single T cell receptor (beta chain) is shown here with its context. The data were obtained in a study of siplizumab effects on memory and regulatory T cells. Data came from immunoSEQ multiplex PCR; TCRdb stores just in-frame clones and leaves some out. This table has 100,000 or so clones, about nine tenths appearing once. Germline V gene lookup returns CDR1 MNHEY and CDR2 SMNVEV (reference sequence). Trimming removed 3 bases from V and 4 bases from J, with 18 bases in between. The CDR3 covers 16 residues. The receptor comes from a human donor in good health. Sequenced material: non-Treg CD4+ T cells sorted from blood. The chain links TRBV27 to TRBJ1-1, with D possibly TRBD1 on 5 matching bases. DNA of the CDR3: TGTGCCAGCAGTTTCAGGGTGGGCCCGACAGTCACTGAAGCTTTCTTT. Translating gives CASSFRVGPTVTEAFF.